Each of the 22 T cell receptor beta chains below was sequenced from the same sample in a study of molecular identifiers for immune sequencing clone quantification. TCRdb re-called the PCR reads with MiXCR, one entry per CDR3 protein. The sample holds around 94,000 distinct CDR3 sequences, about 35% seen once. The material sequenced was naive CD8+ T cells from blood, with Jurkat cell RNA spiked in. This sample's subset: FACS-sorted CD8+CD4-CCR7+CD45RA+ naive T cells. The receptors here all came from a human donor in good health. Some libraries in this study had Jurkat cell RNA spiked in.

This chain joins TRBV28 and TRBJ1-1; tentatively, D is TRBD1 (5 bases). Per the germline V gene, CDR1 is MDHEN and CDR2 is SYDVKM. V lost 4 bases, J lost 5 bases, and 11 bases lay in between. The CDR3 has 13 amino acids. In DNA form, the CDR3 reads TGTGCCAGCAGTTCCGGGGCGTTGACTGAAGCTTTCTTT. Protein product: CASSSGALTEAFF.

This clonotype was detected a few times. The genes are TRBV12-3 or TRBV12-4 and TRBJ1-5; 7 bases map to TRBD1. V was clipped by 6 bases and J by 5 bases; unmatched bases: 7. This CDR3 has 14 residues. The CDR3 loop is CASSRTGADQPQHF. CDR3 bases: TGTGCCAGCAGCAGAACAGGGGCCGATCAGCCCCAGCATTTT.

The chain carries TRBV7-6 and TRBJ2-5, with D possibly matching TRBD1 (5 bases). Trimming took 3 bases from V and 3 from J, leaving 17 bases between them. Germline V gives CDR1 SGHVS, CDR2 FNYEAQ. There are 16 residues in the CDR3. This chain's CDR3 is CASSLAPTGLEETQYF. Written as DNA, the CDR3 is TGTGCCAGCAGCTTGGCTCCTACAGGTCTTGAAGAGACCCAGTACTTC. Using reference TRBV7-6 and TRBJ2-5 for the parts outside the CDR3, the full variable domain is GAGVSQSPRYKVTKRGQDVALRCDPISGHVSLYWYRQALGQGPEFLTYFNYEAQQDKSGLPNDRFSAERPEGSISTLTIQRTEQRDSAMYRCASSLAPTGLEETQYFGPGTRLLVL.

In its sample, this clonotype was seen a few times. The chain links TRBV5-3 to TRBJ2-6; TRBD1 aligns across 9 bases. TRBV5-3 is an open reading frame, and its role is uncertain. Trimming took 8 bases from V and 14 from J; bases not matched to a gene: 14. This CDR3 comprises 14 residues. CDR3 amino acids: CASGLRDRAHLLTF. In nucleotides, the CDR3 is TGTGCCAGCGGACTCCGGGACAGGGCCCATCTCCTGACTTTC.

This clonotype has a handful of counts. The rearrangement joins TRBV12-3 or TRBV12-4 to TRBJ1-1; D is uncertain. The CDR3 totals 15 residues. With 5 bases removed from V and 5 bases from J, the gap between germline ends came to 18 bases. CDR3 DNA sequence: TGTGCCAGCAGTGACTCAAGGGTCGAGGAGACTGAAGCTTTCTTT. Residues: CASSDSRVEETEAFF.

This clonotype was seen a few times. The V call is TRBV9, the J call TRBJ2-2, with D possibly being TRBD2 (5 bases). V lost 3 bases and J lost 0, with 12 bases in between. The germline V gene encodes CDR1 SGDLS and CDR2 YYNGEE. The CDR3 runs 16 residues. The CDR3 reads CASSGRVASNTGELFF. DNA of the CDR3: TGTGCCAGCAGCGGGCGGGTAGCCTCGAACACCGGGGAGCTGTTTTTT.

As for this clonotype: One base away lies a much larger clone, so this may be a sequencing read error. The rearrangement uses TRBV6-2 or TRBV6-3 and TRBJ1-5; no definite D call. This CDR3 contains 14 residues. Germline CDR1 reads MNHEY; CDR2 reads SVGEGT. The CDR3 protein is CASSYGDSYQPQHF. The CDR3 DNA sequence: TGTGCCAGCAGTTATGGGGATAGCTATCAGCCCCAGCATTTT.

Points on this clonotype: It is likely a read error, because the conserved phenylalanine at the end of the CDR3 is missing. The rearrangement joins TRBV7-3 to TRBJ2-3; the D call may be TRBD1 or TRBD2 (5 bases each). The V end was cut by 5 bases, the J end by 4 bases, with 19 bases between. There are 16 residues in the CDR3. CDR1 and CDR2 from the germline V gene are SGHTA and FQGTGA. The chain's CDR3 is CASSPIELSGPDTQYL. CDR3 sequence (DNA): TGTGCCAGCAGCCCCATCGAGCTATCGGGGCCAGATACGCAGTATCTT.

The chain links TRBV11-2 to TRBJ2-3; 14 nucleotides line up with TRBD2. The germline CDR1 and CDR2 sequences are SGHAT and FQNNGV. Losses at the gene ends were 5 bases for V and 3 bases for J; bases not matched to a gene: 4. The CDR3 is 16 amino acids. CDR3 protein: CASSRTSGRRTDTQYF. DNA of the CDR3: TGTGCCAGCAGCCGGACTAGCGGGAGGAGGACAGATACGCAGTATTTT.

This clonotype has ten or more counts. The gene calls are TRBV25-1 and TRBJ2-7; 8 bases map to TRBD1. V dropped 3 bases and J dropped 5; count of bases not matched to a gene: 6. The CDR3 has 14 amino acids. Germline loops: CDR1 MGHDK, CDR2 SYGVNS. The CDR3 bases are TGTGCCAGCAGTGAGTGGACAGGGAGGCACGAGCAGTACTTC. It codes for CASSEWTGRHEQYF.

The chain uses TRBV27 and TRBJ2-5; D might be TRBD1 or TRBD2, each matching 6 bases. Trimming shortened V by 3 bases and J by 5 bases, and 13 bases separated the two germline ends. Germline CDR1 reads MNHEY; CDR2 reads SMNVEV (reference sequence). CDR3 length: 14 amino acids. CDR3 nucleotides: TGTGCCAGCAGTTTGCTAGAGGGGGGTGAGACCCAGTACTTC. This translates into CASSLLEGGETQYF.

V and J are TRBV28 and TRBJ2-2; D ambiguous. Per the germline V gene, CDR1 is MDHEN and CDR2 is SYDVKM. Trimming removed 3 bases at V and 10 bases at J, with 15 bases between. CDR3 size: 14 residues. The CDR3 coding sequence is TGTGCCAGCAGTTTTCCCGCCCAGGTAGAGGAGCTGTTTTTT. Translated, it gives CASSFPAQVEELFF.

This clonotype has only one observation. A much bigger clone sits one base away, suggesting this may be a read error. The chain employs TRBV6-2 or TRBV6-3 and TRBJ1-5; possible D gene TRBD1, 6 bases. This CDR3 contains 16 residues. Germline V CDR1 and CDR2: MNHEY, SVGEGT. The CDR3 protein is CASNEQGPYSNQPHHF. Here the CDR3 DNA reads TGTGCCAGCAACGAACAGGGACCGTATAGCAATCAGCCCCATCATTTT.

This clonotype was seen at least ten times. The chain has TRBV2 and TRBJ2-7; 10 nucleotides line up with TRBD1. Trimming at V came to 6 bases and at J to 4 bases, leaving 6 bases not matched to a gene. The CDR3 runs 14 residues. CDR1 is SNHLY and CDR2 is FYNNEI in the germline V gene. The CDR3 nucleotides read TGTGCCAGCAGATGGACAGGGGGTGATTACGAGCAGTACTTC. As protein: CASRWTGGDYEQYF.

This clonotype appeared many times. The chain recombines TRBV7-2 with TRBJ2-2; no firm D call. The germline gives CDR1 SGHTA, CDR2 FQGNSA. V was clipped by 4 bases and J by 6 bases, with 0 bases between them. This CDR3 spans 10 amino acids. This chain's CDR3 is CASSSGELFF. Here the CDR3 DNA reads TGTGCCAGCAGCTCCGGGGAGCTGTTTTTT.

The CDR3 loop is CASSLGFRGTDTQYF. CDR3 coding DNA: TGTGCCAGCAGTTTAGGATTTCGGGGCACAGATACGCAGTATTTT. The V and J genes are TRBV6-1 and TRBJ2-3; D is ambiguous. Germline V gene data show CDR1 as MNHNS and CDR2 as SASEGT. This CDR3 is built from 15 residues. V was trimmed by 5 bases and J by 1 base, leaving 13 bases between them.

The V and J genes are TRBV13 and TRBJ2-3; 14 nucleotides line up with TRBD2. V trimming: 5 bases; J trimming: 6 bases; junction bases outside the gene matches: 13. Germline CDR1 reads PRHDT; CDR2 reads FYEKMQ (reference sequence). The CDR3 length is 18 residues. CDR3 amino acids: CASSTRGLAGVLTDTQYF. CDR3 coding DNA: TGTGCCAGCAGCACTCGGGGACTAGCGGGAGTTCTTACGGATACGCAGTATTTT. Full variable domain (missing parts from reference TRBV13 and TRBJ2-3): AAGVIQSPRHLIKEKRETATLKCYPIPRHDTVYWYQQGPGQDPQFLISFYEKMQSDKGSIPDRFSAQQFSDYHSELNMSSLELGDSALYFCASSTRGLAGVLTDTQYFGPGTRLTVL.

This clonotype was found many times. Here the CDR3 reads CASSPTLGYEQYF. For the CDR3, the DNA is TGTGCCAGCAGTCCGACCCTGGGCTACGAGCAGTACTTC. The V call is TRBV28, the J call TRBJ2-7; D ambiguous. The CDR3 is 13 residues long. V lost 5 bases and J 3 bases, leaving 11 bases between the germline ends. Germline CDR1 MDHEN, CDR2 SYDVKM.

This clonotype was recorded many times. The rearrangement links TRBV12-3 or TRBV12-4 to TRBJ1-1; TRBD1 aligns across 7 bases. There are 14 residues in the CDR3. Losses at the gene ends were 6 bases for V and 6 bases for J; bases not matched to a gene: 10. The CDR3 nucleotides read TGTGCCAGCAGCCAAGGGGGCTACTTCGCTGAAGCTTTCTTT. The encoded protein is CASSQGGYFAEAFF.

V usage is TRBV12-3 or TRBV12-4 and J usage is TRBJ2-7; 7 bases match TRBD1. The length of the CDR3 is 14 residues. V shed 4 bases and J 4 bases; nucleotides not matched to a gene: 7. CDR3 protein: CASSSWDRPYEQYF. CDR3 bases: TGTGCCAGCAGTTCCTGGGACAGACCATACGAGCAGTACTTC.

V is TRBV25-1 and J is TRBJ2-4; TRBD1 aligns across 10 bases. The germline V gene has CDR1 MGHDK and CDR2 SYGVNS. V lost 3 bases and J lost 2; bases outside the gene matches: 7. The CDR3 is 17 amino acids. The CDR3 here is CASSEMDRGSTKNIQYF. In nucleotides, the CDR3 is TGTGCCAGCAGTGAGATGGACAGGGGGTCGACCAAAAACATTCAGTACTTC.

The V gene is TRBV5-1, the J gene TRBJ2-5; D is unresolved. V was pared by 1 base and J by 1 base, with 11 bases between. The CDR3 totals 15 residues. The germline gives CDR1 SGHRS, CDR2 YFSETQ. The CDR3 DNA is TGCGCCAGCAGCTTGACCGGACGGCTCCAAGAGACCCAGTACTTC. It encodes CASSLTGRLQETQYF.